Listed below are T cell receptor beta chains from one sample, sequenced in a study of T-cell reconstitution after alpha-beta-depleted transplantation in children. In TCRdb, the PCR reads were re-called with MiXCR into one record per CDR3 protein. The table lists 350,000 to 500,000 distinct CDR3 sequences, 43% of them singletons, with 25% to 30% in the top ten. The specimen comprised PBMCs, sampled before TCRalphabeta/CD19-depleted stem cell transplant. Receptors were obtained from a girl aged 2-10 years with aplastic anemia, due to receive a stem cell transplant. The CDR3 runs from the conserved cysteine through the conserved F or W.

>16|TRBV11-2|TRBJ2-1
CASSFNQGRSYNEQFF
>14|TRBV20-1|TRBJ2-3
CSARILLYTDTQYF
>17|TRBV20-1|TRBJ1-4
CSARKGQGISTNEKLFF
>12|TRBV7-2|TRBJ2-7
CASSLEFGPGDF
>14|TRBV5-4|TRBJ2-7
CASSFSPGPYEQYF
>12|TRBV5-4|TRBJ2-7
CASSGDRGEQYF
>13|TRBV7-9|TRBJ2-5
CASSRRLEETQYF
>15|TRBV20-1|TRBJ2-1
CSARDETGQYNEQFF
>11|TRBV2|TRBJ1-1
CASSGSYLIKF
>16|TRBV20-1|TRBJ1-3
CSARYLGETGGNTIYF
>12|TRBV7-8|TRBJ1-1
CASSLVGGEAFF
>14|TRBV20-1|TRBJ1-2
CSASERTGGYGYTF
>13|TRBV20-1|TRBJ2-1
CSATDDRDNEQFF
>18|TRBV11-1|TRBJ2-3
CASSPLGTSGARTDTQYF
>16|TRBV11-2|TRBJ2-3
CASSLLAGTSTDTQYF
>16|TRBV5-6|TRBJ2-1
CASSLAGGAGKNEQFF
>14|TRBV5-4|TRBJ2-1
CASKREGYWNEQFF
>14|TRBV28|TRBJ2-3
CASSLLGGRDTQYF
>17|TRBV4-3|TRBJ2-1
CASSHRFTSDSYNEQFF
>19|TRBV15|TRBJ1-3
CATSRGLRTPYSSGNTIYF
>16|TRBV5-1|TRBJ1-1
CASSAEQGPIVTEAFF